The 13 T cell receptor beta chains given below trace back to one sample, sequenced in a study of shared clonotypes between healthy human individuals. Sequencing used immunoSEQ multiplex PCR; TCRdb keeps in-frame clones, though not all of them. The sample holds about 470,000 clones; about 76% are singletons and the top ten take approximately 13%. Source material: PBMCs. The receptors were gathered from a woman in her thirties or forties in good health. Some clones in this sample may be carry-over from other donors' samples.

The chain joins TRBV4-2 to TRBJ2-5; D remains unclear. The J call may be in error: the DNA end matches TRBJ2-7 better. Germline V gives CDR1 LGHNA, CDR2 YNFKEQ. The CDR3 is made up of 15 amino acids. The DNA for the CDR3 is TGTGCCAGCAGCCAAGATGTTACTCCGAGATACGAGCAGTACTTC. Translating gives CASSQDVTPRYEQYF.

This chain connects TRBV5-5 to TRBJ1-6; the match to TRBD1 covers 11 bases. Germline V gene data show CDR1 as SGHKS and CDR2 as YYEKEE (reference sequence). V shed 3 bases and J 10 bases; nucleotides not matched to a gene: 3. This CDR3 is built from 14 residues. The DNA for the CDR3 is TGTGCCAGCAGCTCCTGGACAGGGGGCTCACCCCTCCACTTT. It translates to CASSSWTGGSPLHF.

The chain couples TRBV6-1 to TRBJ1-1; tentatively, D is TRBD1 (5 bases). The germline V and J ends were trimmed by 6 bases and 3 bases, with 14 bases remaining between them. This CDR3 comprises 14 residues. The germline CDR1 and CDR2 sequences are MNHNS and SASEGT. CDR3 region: CASRGPGGYTEAFF. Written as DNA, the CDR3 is TGTGCCAGCAGGGGACCCGGGGGGTACACTGAAGCTTTCTTT.

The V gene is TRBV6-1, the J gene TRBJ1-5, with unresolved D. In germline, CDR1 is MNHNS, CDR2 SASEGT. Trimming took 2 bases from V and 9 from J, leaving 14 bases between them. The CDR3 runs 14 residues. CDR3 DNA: TGTGCCAGCAGTGAAACAGTATACGTCGGGCCCCAGCATTTT. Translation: CASSETVYVGPQHF.

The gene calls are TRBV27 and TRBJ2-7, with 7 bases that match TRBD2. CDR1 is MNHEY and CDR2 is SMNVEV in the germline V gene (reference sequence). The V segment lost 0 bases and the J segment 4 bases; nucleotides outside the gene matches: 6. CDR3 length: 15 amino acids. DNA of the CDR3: TGTGCCAGCAGTTTATCCTTTGGACTAGAGTACGAGCAGTACTTC. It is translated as CASSLSFGLEYEQYF.

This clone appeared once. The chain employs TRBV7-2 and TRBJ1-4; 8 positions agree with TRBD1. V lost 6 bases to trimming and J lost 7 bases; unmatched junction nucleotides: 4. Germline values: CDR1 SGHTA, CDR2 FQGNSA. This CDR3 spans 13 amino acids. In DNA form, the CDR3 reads TGTGCCAGCAGTTACGACAGGGGTGAAAAACTGTTTTTT. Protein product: CASSYDRGEKLFF.

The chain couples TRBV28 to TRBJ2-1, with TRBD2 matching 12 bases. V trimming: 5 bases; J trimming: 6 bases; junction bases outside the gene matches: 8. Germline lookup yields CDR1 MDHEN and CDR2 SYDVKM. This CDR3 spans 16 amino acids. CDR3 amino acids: CASSPSLAGGTNEQFF. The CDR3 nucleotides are TGTGCCAGCAGTCCATCCCTAGCGGGAGGGACCAATGAGCAGTTCTTC.

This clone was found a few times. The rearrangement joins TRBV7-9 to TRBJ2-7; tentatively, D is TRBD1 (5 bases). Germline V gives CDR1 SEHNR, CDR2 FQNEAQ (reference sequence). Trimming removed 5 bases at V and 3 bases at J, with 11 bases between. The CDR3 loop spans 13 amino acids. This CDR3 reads CASSIDSVYEQYF. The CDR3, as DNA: TGTGCCAGCAGCATCGACAGCGTCTACGAGCAGTACTTC.

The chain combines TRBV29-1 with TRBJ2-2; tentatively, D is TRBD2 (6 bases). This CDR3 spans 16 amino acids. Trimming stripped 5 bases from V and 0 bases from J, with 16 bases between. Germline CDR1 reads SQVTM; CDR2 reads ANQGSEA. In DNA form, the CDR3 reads TGCAGCGTTAAGACGCGGGCTAGCGCGAACACCGGGGAGCTGTTTTTT. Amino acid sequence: CSVKTRASANTGELFF.

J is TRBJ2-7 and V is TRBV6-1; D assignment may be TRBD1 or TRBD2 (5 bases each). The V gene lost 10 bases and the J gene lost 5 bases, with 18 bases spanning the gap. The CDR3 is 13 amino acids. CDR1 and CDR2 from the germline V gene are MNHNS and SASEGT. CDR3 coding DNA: TGTGCCATCTTGGGGGTAGGCTTCGACGAGCAGTACTTC. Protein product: CAILGVGFDEQYF.

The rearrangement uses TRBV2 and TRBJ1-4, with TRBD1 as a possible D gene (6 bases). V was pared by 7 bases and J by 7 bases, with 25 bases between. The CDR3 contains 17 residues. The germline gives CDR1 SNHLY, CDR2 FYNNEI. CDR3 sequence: CASTYGQTPNYGEKLFF. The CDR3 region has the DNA TGTGCCAGCACCTACGGACAGACACCCAACTATGGTGAAAAACTGTTTTTT.

The CDR3 DNA is TGCGCCAGCAGCGTTAGCGGGAGAGTAGATACGCAGTATTTT. It codes for CASSVSGRVDTQYF. J is TRBJ2-3 and V is TRBV5-1, with 9 bases identical to TRBD2. The J segment lost 5 bases and the V segment lost 4 bases, leaving 5 bases of the junction unmatched. The CDR3 spans 14 residues. The V gene's germline CDR1 is SGHRS and CDR2 YFSETQ.

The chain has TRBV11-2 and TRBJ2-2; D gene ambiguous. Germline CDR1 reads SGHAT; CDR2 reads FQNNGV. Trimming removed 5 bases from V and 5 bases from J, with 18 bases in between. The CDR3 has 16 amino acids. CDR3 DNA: TGTGCCAGCAGCCTAACAACCTGGGTTGGGACCGGGGAGCTGTTTTTT. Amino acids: CASSLTTWVGTGELFF.